This T cell receptor beta chain was sequenced during a study of T cell therapy after organ transplantation. The overall study: Responders numbered eight and nonresponders two among ten patients.

The V gene end was trimmed by 3 bases and the J gene end by 0 bases; junction bases not matched to a gene: 10. Germline V lookup: CDR1 SGHAT, CDR2 FQNNGV. The CDR3 extends over 18 amino acids. This clone was seen only once. Antigen unknown. The method was immunoSEQ multiplex PCR; TCRdb's version includes in-frame clones alone and lacks a portion of them. Altogether 40,000 to 60,000 clones are present, approximately 94% being singletons, with the ten largest covering 3.1%. The specimen was CD8+ T cells from blood, collected before autologous CMV-specific T cell therapy. The gene calls are TRBV11-2 and TRBJ2-1; 8 bases line up with TRBD2. The clonotype originates from a human patient who had received a solid organ transplant and had CMV disease. The CDR3 protein is CASSLTSALGSSYNEQFF. CDR3 DNA: TGTGCCAGCAGCTTGACTAGCGCCCTCGGGAGCTCCTACAATGAGCAGTTCTTC.